Below, 8 T cell receptor beta chains from the same sample are listed, as sequenced in a study of blood T cell repertoires in COVID-19. Only in-frame clones appear in the TCRdb table, and some are missing; sequencing was by immunoSEQ multiplex PCR. The table lists a few hundred thousand clones, roughly 89% of them singletons. Input material: PBMCs or T cells enriched from blood (not recorded which). These receptors originate from a woman between 50 and 59 years old who had been exposed to COVID-19.

This clone was observed a single time. The genes are TRBV10-3 and TRBJ1-1, with 7 bases lining up with TRBD1. Germline V gene lookup returns CDR1 ENHRY and CDR2 SYGVKD. There are 15 residues in the CDR3. The V segment lost 6 bases and the J segment 0 bases; nucleotides outside the gene matches: 7. DNA of the CDR3: TGTGCCATCAGAACCCCGGGACAGTTGAACACTGAAGCTTTCTTT. This translates into CAIRTPGQLNTEAFF.

CDR3 sequence reads: CSADLGGYGYTF. In DNA, the CDR3 is TGCAGCGCTGATCTGGGAGGCTATGGCTACACCTTC. The chain couples TRBV29-1 to TRBJ1-2, with D hard to call. V was clipped by 7 bases and J by 4 bases, with 13 bases between them. Germline V lookup: CDR1 SQVTM, CDR2 ANQGSEA. CDR3 length equals 12 residues.

The chain uses TRBV3-1 (or the pseudogene TRBV3-2) and TRBJ1-3; D possibly corresponds to TRBD1 (5 bases). The germline CDR1 and CDR2 sequences are LGHDT and YNNKEL (reference sequence). V dropped 4 bases and J dropped 0 bases, with 10 bases sitting between them. The CDR3 runs to 15 residues. CDR3 DNA: TGTGCCAGCAGCCTGCAGGGAAGCTCTGGAAACACCATATATTTT. This gives the protein CASSLQGSSGNTIYF.

V gene TRBV18 combines with J gene TRBJ1-1, with D unclear. V lost 3 bases, J lost 1 base, and 6 bases lay in between. CDR3 size: 13 residues. CDR1 and CDR2 from the germline V gene are KGHSH and LQKENI. The CDR3 nucleotides are TGTGCCAGCTCACCGACACCGAACACTGAAGCTTTCTTT. Encoded protein: CASSPTPNTEAFF.

This clone was observed once. This chain links TRBV7-9 with TRBJ1-3; perhaps TRBD1 as D (5 bases). The CDR3 is 18 residues long. Per the germline V gene, CDR1 is SEHNR and CDR2 is FQNEAQ (reference sequence). V lost 4 bases and J lost 0, with 19 bases in between. CDR3 nucleotide sequence: TGTGCCAGCAGCTCACCCCGGGGGGAGGGGAACTCTGGAAACACCATATATTTT. Protein: CASSSPRGEGNSGNTIYF. Drawing the rest from reference TRBV7-9 and TRBJ1-3, the complete variable domain is DTGVSQNPRHKITKRGQNVTFRCDPISEHNRLYWYRQTLGQGPEFLTYFQNEAQLEKSRLLSDRFSAERPKGSFSTLEIQRTEQGDSAMYLCASSSPRGEGNSGNTIYFGEGSWLTVV.

The genes are TRBV4-2 and TRBJ2-3, with D possibly matching TRBD2 (6 bases). The germline V gene encodes CDR1 LGHNA and CDR2 YNFKEQ. The CDR3 contains 16 residues. The V and J ends lost 1 base and 0 bases respectively, with 11 bases between them. The CDR3 sequence: CASSQVGRGSTDTQYF. CDR3 nucleotide sequence: TGTGCCAGCAGCCAAGTTGGCCGGGGGAGCACAGATACGCAGTATTTT.

The chain recombines TRBV9 with TRBJ2-5, with 7 nucleotides matching TRBD1. The CDR3 spans 15 residues. Germline trimming cut 3 bases from V and 5 bases from J; bases unmatched to any gene: 10. Per germline, CDR1 SGDLS and CDR2 YYNGEE. This chain's CDR3 is CASSGGGVGSETQYF. CDR3 sequence (DNA): TGTGCCAGCAGCGGAGGGGGCGTGGGATCGGAGACCCAGTACTTC.

The gene calls are TRBV18 and TRBJ2-2; TRBD1 matches 8 bases. Per germline, CDR1 KGHSH and CDR2 LQKENI. V trimming: 5 bases; J trimming: 4 bases; junction bases outside the gene matches: 9. The CDR3 is 16 residues long. CDR3 sequence (DNA): TGTGCCAGCTCATCAGGGCAGGGGGCGACCACCGGGGAGCTGTTTTTT. Residues: CASSSGQGATTGELFF.